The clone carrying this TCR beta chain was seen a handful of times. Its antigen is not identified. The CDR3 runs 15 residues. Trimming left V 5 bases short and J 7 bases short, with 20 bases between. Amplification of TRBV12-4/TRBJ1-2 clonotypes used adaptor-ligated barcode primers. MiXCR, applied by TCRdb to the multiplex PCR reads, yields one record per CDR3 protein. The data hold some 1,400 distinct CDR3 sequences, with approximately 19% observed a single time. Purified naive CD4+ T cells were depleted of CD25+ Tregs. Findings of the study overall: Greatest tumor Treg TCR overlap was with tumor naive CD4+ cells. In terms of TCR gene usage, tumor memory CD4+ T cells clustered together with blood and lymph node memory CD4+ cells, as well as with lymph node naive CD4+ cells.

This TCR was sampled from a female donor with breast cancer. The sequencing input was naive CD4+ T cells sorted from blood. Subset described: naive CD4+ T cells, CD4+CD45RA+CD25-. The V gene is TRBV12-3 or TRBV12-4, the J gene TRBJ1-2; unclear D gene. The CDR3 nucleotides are TGTGCCAGCAGTGACACTCTAACCGTGAATCGTGGCTACACCTTC. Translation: CASSDTLTVNRGYTF.